These 31 T cell receptor beta chains share one sample of origin, sequenced in a study of shared clonotypes between healthy human individuals. Naive CD8 populations comprised CD45RO-negative cells positively selected for CCR7, excluding terminally differentiated effector memory CD45RA+ cells. This table comes from immunoSEQ multiplex PCR, and its TCRdb copy is limited to in-frame clones, with some not included. The sample has about 2.1 million clones, 90% to 95% seen once. Sequences were obtained from naive CD8+ T cells from PBMCs. These receptors were taken from a man aged 18-30 years in good health. Some clones in this sample may be carry-over from other donors' samples.

The gene calls are TRBV6-1 and TRBJ2-4; 8 bases fit TRBD2. This CDR3 has 12 amino acids. V was pared by 1 base and J by 16 bases, with 6 bases of the junction left unmatched. CDR1 is MNHNS and CDR2 is SASEGT in the germline V gene. Here the CDR3 reads CASSEVRGAGYF. CDR3 DNA: TGTGCCAGCAGTGAAGTGCGGGGGGCGGGCTACTTC.

The chain recombines TRBV19 with TRBJ1-1, with D perhaps matching TRBD1 (6 bases). Trimming took 5 bases from V and 4 from J, leaving 17 bases between them. The CDR3 contains 15 residues. Germline lookup yields CDR1 LNHDA and CDR2 SQIVND (reference sequence). CDR3 DNA sequence: TGTGCCAGTAGTCTTTTTGGGGGGCTGAGCACTGAAGCTTTCTTT. Translation: CASSLFGGLSTEAFF.

The rearrangement links TRBV19 to TRBJ1-5; maybe TRBD1 (6 bases). From germline, CDR1 is LNHDA and CDR2 SQIVND (reference sequence). The CDR3 is 15 amino acids. V was shortened by 3 bases and J by 0 bases, with 9 bases between the two germline ends. CDR3 sequence reads: CASSIPGDSNQPQHF. The CDR3 DNA reads TGTGCCAGTAGTATCCCAGGGGATAGCAATCAGCCCCAGCATTTT. The full variable domain, in which reference TRBV19 and TRBJ1-5 provide the parts outside the CDR3, is DGGITQSPKYLFRKEGQNVTLSCEQNLNHDAMYWYRQDPGQGLRLIYYSQIVNDFQKGDIAEGYSVSREKKESFPLTVTSAQKNPTAFYLCASSIPGDSNQPQHFGDGTRLSIL.

The gene calls are TRBV4-1 and TRBJ1-2, with D possibly TRBD1 on 6 matching bases. Germline CDR1 is MGHRA and CDR2 is YSYEKL. The CDR3 length is 15 residues. Trimming took off 3 bases at V and 6 bases at J, with 17 bases between the two ends. The CDR3 nucleotides are TGCGCCAGCAGCCACGACACAGGGTTTTTCAATGGCTACACCTTC. This sequence encodes CASSHDTGFFNGYTF.

V gene TRBV7-3 combines with J gene TRBJ2-1; 9 bases fit TRBD2. V dropped 7 bases and J dropped 5; count of bases not matched to a gene: 3. The CDR3 is 13 residues long. Looked up from germline, CDR1 is SGHTA and CDR2 is FQGTGA. The CDR3 loop is CASTLAGDNEQFF. The CDR3 bases are TGTGCCAGCACGTTAGCGGGGGACAATGAGCAGTTCTTC.

V gene TRBV9 combines with J gene TRBJ2-5; 10 nucleotides line up with TRBD2. The CDR3 sequence is 18 residues long. Germline V CDR1 and CDR2: SGDLS, YYNGEE. Trimming at V came to 3 bases and at J to 4 bases, leaving 15 bases not matched to a gene. The CDR3 coding sequence is TGTGCCAGCAGCGATGGGGATGAAGCGGGAGGGCCGAGAGAGACCCAGTACTTC. Amino acid sequence: CASSDGDEAGGPRETQYF.

This clone was picked up one time. The chain carries TRBV6-1 and TRBJ1-3; tentative D call: TRBD1 (6 bases). Germline values: CDR1 MNHNS, CDR2 SASEGT. The CDR3 covers 15 residues. Trimming removed 4 bases from V and 1 base from J, with 11 bases in between. The chain's CDR3 is CASSAGVLSGNTIYF. In DNA, the CDR3 is TGTGCCAGCAGTGCAGGGGTGCTTTCTGGAAACACCATATATTTT.

The chain joins TRBV11-2 to TRBJ2-1, with TRBD2 matching 10 bases. Losses at the gene ends were 5 bases for V and 2 bases for J; bases not matched to a gene: 6. Looked up from germline, CDR1 is SGHAT and CDR2 is FQNNGV. The CDR3 has 16 residues. In DNA, the CDR3 is TGTGCCAGCAGCACAGGACTAGCGGAAGCCTACAATGAGCAGTTCTTC. Amino acid sequence: CASSTGLAEAYNEQFF.

The V and J genes are TRBV7-9 and TRBJ1-2; TRBD1 might be the D (5 bases). Trimming left V 0 bases short and J 2 bases short, with 10 bases between. This CDR3 has 15 residues. Per germline, CDR1 SEHNR and CDR2 FQNEAQ (reference sequence). The CDR3 reads CASSLAQGANYGYTF. Here the CDR3 DNA reads TGTGCCAGCAGCTTAGCGCAGGGAGCGAACTATGGCTACACCTTC.

J is TRBJ2-7 and V is TRBV6-1; 8 bases agree with TRBD1. The CDR3 spans 14 residues. In germline, CDR1 is MNHNS, CDR2 SASEGT. The ends lost 6 bases at V and 0 bases at J; junction bases unmatched: 4. CDR3 sequence: CASRRTGSSYEQYF. CDR3 bases: TGTGCCAGCAGGCGGACAGGGAGCTCCTACGAGCAGTACTTC.

This clone was counted a single time. V and J are TRBV7-8 and TRBJ2-7; the match to TRBD2 covers 14 bases. The CDR3 contains 19 residues. The J segment lost 4 bases and the V segment lost 3 bases, leaving 14 bases of the junction unmatched. Germline loops: CDR1 SGHVS, CDR2 FQNEAQ. CDR3 sequence (DNA): TGTGCCAGCAGCTTCGGAACCGGCGCGACTAGCGGGAGGGTTTACGAGCAGTACTTC. Its protein product is CASSFGTGATSGRVYEQYF.

The V gene is TRBV4-1, the J gene TRBJ2-7, with TRBD2 as a possible D gene (6 bases). V was shortened by 1 base and J by 3 bases, with 10 bases between the two germline ends. The CDR3 covers 14 residues. Looked up from germline, CDR1 is MGHRA and CDR2 is YSYEKL. This CDR3 reads CASSQVAASYEQYF. CDR3 DNA: TGCGCCAGCAGCCAAGTAGCGGCTAGCTACGAGCAGTACTTC.

The V and J genes are TRBV5-1 and TRBJ2-7; 8 bases match TRBD1. The trim removed 2 bases at V and 3 bases at J, leaving 4 bases unmatched. CDR3 size: 14 residues. Germline V lookup: CDR1 SGHRS, CDR2 YFSETQ. CDR3 amino acids: CASSFTTGDYEQYF. Here the CDR3 DNA reads TGCGCCAGCAGCTTCACGACAGGGGACTACGAGCAGTACTTC.

This clone was picked up one time. The chain couples TRBV9 to TRBJ2-1; D unresolved. Trimming removed 3 bases from V and 0 bases from J, with 13 bases in between. This CDR3 contains 16 residues. Germline assignment: CDR1 SGDLS and CDR2 YYNGEE. The CDR3 nucleotides read TGTGCCAGCAGCGACGTTGGGCGACCCTCCTACAATGAGCAGTTCTTC. It yields the protein CASSDVGRPSYNEQFF. Complete variable domain (other parts from reference TRBV9 and TRBJ2-1): DSGVTQTPKHLITATGQRVTLRCSPRSGDLSVYWYQQSLDQGLQFLIQYYNGEERAKGNILERFSAQQFPDLHSELNLSSLELGDSALYFCASSDVGRPSYNEQFFGPGTRLTVL.

The chain carries TRBV9 and TRBJ1-2; the D gene is possibly TRBD1 (5 bases). The CDR3 runs 14 residues. Between the trimmed V and J ends, which lost 4 bases and 3 bases, there was a span of 13 bases. From germline, CDR1 is SGDLS and CDR2 YYNGEE. This CDR3 is CASSLSGGDYGYTF. CDR3 bases: TGTGCCAGCAGCCTTTCCGGGGGTGACTATGGCTACACCTTC.

In its sample, this clone was seen once. The CDR3 region is CASTLGGGNQPQHF. The CDR3 bases are TGTGCCAGCACTCTGGGGGGGGGCAATCAGCCCCAGCATTTT. The V gene is TRBV6-5, the J gene TRBJ1-5, with D perhaps matching TRBD1 (5 bases). Trimming took off 7 bases at V and 2 bases at J, with 12 bases between the two ends. Germline CDR1 MNHEY, CDR2 SVGAGI. The length of the CDR3 is 14 residues.

This clone was detected many times. J is TRBJ1-1 and V is TRBV19; D call uncertain. The CDR3 sequence is 12 residues long. Germline values: CDR1 LNHDA, CDR2 SQIVND (reference sequence). Trimming shortened V by 8 bases and J by 5 bases, and 12 bases separated the two germline ends. The CDR3 DNA reads as TGTGCCAGTGCACCAGGAGATACTGAAGCTTTCTTT. Protein sequence: CASAPGDTEAFF.

The chain has TRBV19 and TRBJ2-7; TRBD2 agrees at 10 bases. V lost 5 bases and J lost 2; bases outside the gene matches: 3. Germline V gives CDR1 LNHDA, CDR2 SQIVND (reference sequence). This CDR3 is 14 amino acids long. CDR3 sequence: CASSPGLATYEQYF. DNA for the CDR3: TGTGCCAGTAGTCCGGGACTAGCGACCTACGAGCAGTACTTC.

This chain uses TRBV10-3 with TRBJ2-4; D may correspond to TRBD1 or TRBD2 (5 bases each). The CDR3 is 16 residues long. Germline loops: CDR1 ENHRY, CDR2 SYGVKD. The germline V and J ends were trimmed by 0 bases and 6 bases, with 15 bases remaining between them. The CDR3 is CAISESEGSFVNIQYF. The CDR3 DNA reads TGTGCCATCAGTGAGTCTGAGGGGAGTTTCGTAAACATTCAGTACTTC.

The rearrangement joins TRBV27 to TRBJ2-2; 8 bases fit TRBD1. Germline V gives CDR1 MNHEY, CDR2 SMNVEV (reference sequence). CDR3 length equals 12 residues. The J segment lost 7 bases and the V segment lost 11 bases, leaving 6 bases of the junction unmatched. The chain's CDR3 is CAARGQGGELFF. Here the CDR3 DNA reads TGTGCCGCCAGGGGGCAGGGCGGGGAGCTGTTTTTT.

The chain recombines TRBV28 with TRBJ2-2; a possible D gene is TRBD2 (5 bases). The CDR3 totals 14 residues. Germline V gene sequence: CDR1 MDHEN, CDR2 SYDVKM. The V gene lost 8 bases and the J gene lost 0 bases, with 10 bases spanning the gap. The CDR3: CASLGASNTGELFF. The DNA for the CDR3 is TGTGCCAGCTTGGGAGCTTCGAACACCGGGGAGCTGTTTTTT.

This chain links TRBV4-1 with TRBJ2-1, with 7 bases matching TRBD2. CDR1 is MGHRA and CDR2 is YSYEKL in the germline V gene. This CDR3 region has 14 residues. The trim removed 4 bases at V and 7 bases at J, leaving 7 bases unmatched. Here the CDR3 DNA reads TGCGCCAGCAGCCGAGCGGGATTTCTTAATGAGCAGTTCTTC. It specifies CASSRAGFLNEQFF.

The chain employs TRBV29-1 and TRBJ2-1; 11 bases match TRBD2. The germline V gene has CDR1 SQVTM and CDR2 ANQGSEA. This CDR3 comprises 14 residues. V lost 0 bases and J lost 14; bases outside the gene matches: 9. CDR3 loop: CSVEDRLAGGGKFF. The CDR3 DNA reads as TGCAGCGTTGAAGATCGTCTAGCGGGAGGTGGGAAGTTCTTC.

The genes are TRBV7-2 and TRBJ1-1; D uncertain. Deletions cut 0 bases from V and 1 base from J, with 3 bases between. CDR3 length equals 13 residues. Germline loops: CDR1 SGHTA, CDR2 FQGNSA. The CDR3 bases are TGTGCCAGCAGCTTAGCAGAGAACACTGAAGCTTTCTTT. It codes for CASSLAENTEAFF. The full variable domain, rest sourced from reference TRBV7-2 and TRBJ1-1, is GAGVSQSPSNKVTEKGKDVELRCDPISGHTALYWYRQSLGQGLEFLIYFQGNSAPDKSGLPSDRFSAERTGGSVSTLTIQRTQQEDSAVYLCASSLAENTEAFFGQGTRLTVV.

The V and J genes are TRBV28 and TRBJ2-5; D possibly corresponds to TRBD2 (7 bases). Per the germline V gene, CDR1 is MDHEN and CDR2 is SYDVKM. This CDR3 spans 19 amino acids. With 2 bases removed from V and 2 bases from J, the gap between germline ends came to 24 bases. The DNA of the CDR3 is TGTGCCAGCAGTTTAGGCCCAGAGGGGGTTCTAGCGGAACAAGAGACCCAGTACTTC. Residues: CASSLGPEGVLAEQETQYF.

CDR3 residues: CASRSPGRRNTEAFF. The DNA of the CDR3 is TGTGCCAGCAGATCCCCGGGGCGACGGAACACTGAAGCTTTCTTT. The chain employs TRBV6-5 and TRBJ1-1; maybe TRBD1 (5 bases). Per germline, CDR1 MNHEY and CDR2 SVGAGI. CDR3 size: 15 residues. V lost 6 bases and J 1 base, leaving 15 bases between the germline ends.

The rearrangement joins TRBV7-9 to TRBJ2-2, with 7 bases aligning to TRBD1. The CDR3 consists of 14 residues. With 9 bases clipped from V and 2 bases from J, the junction kept 6 bases outside the gene matches. Germline-derived CDR1 and CDR2 are SEHNR and FQNEAQ (reference sequence). The DNA of the CDR3 is TGTGCCAGACCGACAGGGTTAAACACCGGGGAGCTGTTTTTT. It encodes CARPTGLNTGELFF.

The CDR3 DNA sequence: TGTGCCAGCAGCTTACTAGCGGGGTTAAAGGGCGAGCAGTACTTC. Amino acid sequence: CASSLLAGLKGEQYF. V gene TRBV28 combines with J gene TRBJ2-7, with 10 bases lining up with TRBD2. Germline CDR1 is MDHEN and CDR2 is SYDVKM. CDR3 length: 15 residues. Trimming at V came to 6 bases and at J to 6 bases, leaving 11 bases not matched to a gene. Full variable domain (rest looked up from reference TRBV28 and TRBJ2-7): DVKVTQSSRYLVKRTGEKVFLECVQDMDHENMFWYRQDPGLGLRLIYFSYDVKMKEKGDIPEGYSVSREKKERFSLILESASTNQTSMYLCASSLLAGLKGEQYFGPGTRLTVT.

This clone was counted only a few times. V gene TRBV27 combines with J gene TRBJ1-1, with 10 bases lining up with TRBD1. CDR1 and CDR2 from the germline V gene are MNHEY and SMNVEV (reference sequence). The CDR3 is 17 amino acids. The J segment lost 3 bases and the V segment lost 5 bases, leaving 12 bases of the junction unmatched. In nucleotides, the CDR3 is TGTGCCAGCAGTCCACTGCCGTTGGGGACAGGGGACACTGAAGCTTTCTTT. This codes for CASSPLPLGTGDTEAFF.

The chain recombines TRBV7-3 with TRBJ2-2, with D possibly TRBD2 on 5 matching bases. The ends were cut back, 7 bases at V and 7 bases at J, with 10 bases in the middle. The CDR3 is 12 amino acids. The germline gives CDR1 SGHTA, CDR2 FQGTGA. CDR3: CASNHGGGELFF. For the CDR3, the DNA is TGTGCCAGCAACCACGGAGGCGGGGAGCTGTTTTTT.

The chain joins TRBV5-6 to TRBJ1-5, with D tentatively TRBD1 (5 bases). V was cut by 4 bases and J by 3 bases, with 11 bases left in between. The CDR3 is made up of 14 amino acids. CDR1 and CDR2 from the germline V gene are SGHDT and YYEEEE. The chain's CDR3 is CASSAGGYNQPQHF. For the CDR3, the DNA is TGTGCCAGCAGCGCCGGGGGTTACAATCAGCCCCAGCATTTT.